The clone carrying this T cell receptor beta chain was seen only once. CDR3 length: 14 amino acids. CDR1 and CDR2 from the germline V gene are MNHEY and SMNVEV (reference sequence). The V gene lost 5 bases and the J gene lost 2 bases, with 9 bases spanning the gap. The sample belongs to a study of blood T cell repertoires in COVID-19. Some clones are missing from TCRdb's copy, which holds only in-frame ones; the method was immunoSEQ multiplex PCR. This table holds approximately 97,000 clones, around 87% found once. The TCR sequence derives from a man aged 45-65 years with active or convalescent COVID-19. This chain joins TRBV27 and TRBJ2-2, with unresolved D. The sequenced sample was peripheral blood. The DNA for the CDR3 is TGTGCCAGCAGTGCGATAATAAACACCGGGGAGCTGTTTTTT. Amino acids: CASSAIINTGELFF.